This TCR beta chain came from a study of T cell responses to AZD1222 COVID-19 vaccine. Across the study: Analysis merged second doses at about 4 or about 12 weeks. Findings and caveats of the study: Nearly half of the spike-specific TCRs reportedly recognize variant regions that carry no mutations. There were mostly white British donors and more females than males, and clonal diversity was possibly underestimated. Vaccine-associated CD4 TCRs spanned spike, dominant at 160-218 and 743-854.

The CDR3 loop spans 14 amino acids. CDR1 is KGHSH and CDR2 is LQKENI in the germline V gene. Trimming pared 4 bases from V and 7 bases from J, leaving 13 bases between. Clones were read by immunoSEQ multiplex PCR, and TCRdb kept only the in-frame ones, dropping some. Among about 97,000 clones, 80% to 85% were seen once, and the ten largest hold about 18%. Points on this clone: Its antigen remains unidentified.

The sample consisted of peripheral blood, taken on day 0 of AZD1222 vaccination. J is TRBJ2-2 and V is TRBV18; a possible D gene is TRBD1 (5 bases). The TCR originated in an adult in good health. Here the CDR3 DNA reads TGTGCCAGCTCACTAATGCAGGGCGACGGGGAGCTGTTTTTT. Residues: CASSLMQGDGELFF.